This T cell receptor (beta chain) was sequenced in a study of healthy donors' naive CD4 and CD8 T cells. Each TCR library used approximately 500 ng of total RNA and a linear amplification protocol. MiXCR, applied by TCRdb to the reads, yields one record per CDR3 protein. The data contain roughly 200,000 distinct CDR3 sequences, over 60% of them seen just once; the ten biggest clones take up 2.3%. Germline lookup yields CDR1 MNHNS and CDR2 SASEGT. Trimming took off 7 bases at V and 4 bases at J, with 8 bases between the two ends. The CDR3 is 13 residues long. Naive T cells were sorted: CD4+CD8-CD45RO-CD45RA+ for CD4+, CD8+CD4-CD45RA+CD27bright for CD8+. The study, taken as a whole, reports: Alpha and beta chains were sequenced in bulk without pairing.

In the case of this clonotype: Antigen unknown.

Input material: naive CD4+ and CD8+ T cells sorted from blood, pooled from several donors. This clonotype originated in a pool of human donors in good health; the sample pools cells from several healthy donors. The chain joins TRBV6-1 to TRBJ1-6, with D unresolved. The CDR3, as DNA: TGTGCCAGCACCTTTGAGTATAATTCACCCCTCCACTTT. This translates into CASTFEYNSPLHF.